This T cell receptor beta chain was recovered during a study of blood T cell repertoires in COVID-19. Repertoires were generated with immunoSEQ multiplex PCR, while TCRdb's copy carries only in-frame clones and drops some. The sample contains around 72,000 clones, about 91% of which appear only once. With V trimmed by 5 bases and J by 5 bases, 5 bases remained unmatched. The CDR3 totals 13 residues. Per germline, CDR1 SNHLY and CDR2 FYNNEI. This TCR was recovered from a woman in her sixties or seventies with acute or convalescent COVID-19. The sample was peripheral blood. This chain links TRBV2 with TRBJ1-2; 7 bases line up with TRBD1. In nucleotides, the CDR3 is TGTGCCAGCAGTACTGACAGGGTATATGGCTACACCTTC. Translating gives CASSTDRVYGYTF.